This TCR beta chain was documented in a study of OX40 agonist ivuxolimab in advanced cancers. The overall study: Cohort: 80% to 90% men, mean age approximately 64, aged roughly 23 to 79. Earlier treatment with anti-PD-1, anti-PD-L1 or anti-CTLA-4 was permitted, and roughly 40% had received some.

Germline V gene sequence: CDR1 LNHDA, CDR2 SQIVND (reference sequence). The V gene lost 3 bases and the J gene lost 3 bases, with 9 bases spanning the gap. There are 13 residues in the CDR3. TCRdb's table, derived via immunoSEQ multiplex PCR, lists solely in-frame clones and lacks some. The sample includes approximately 76,000 clones, approximately 85% of them seen just once. This receptor was taken from an adult with an advanced solid tumor such as melanoma, head and neck, liver or kidney cancer. This specimen consisted of CD4+ or CD8+ T cells sorted from blood, obtained in a trial of the OX40 agonist ivuxolimab. V and J are TRBV19 and TRBJ2-7; D not resolved. This chain's CDR3 is CASSINSYYEQYF. In DNA, the CDR3 is TGTGCCAGTAGTATCAACTCATACTACGAGCAGTACTTC.